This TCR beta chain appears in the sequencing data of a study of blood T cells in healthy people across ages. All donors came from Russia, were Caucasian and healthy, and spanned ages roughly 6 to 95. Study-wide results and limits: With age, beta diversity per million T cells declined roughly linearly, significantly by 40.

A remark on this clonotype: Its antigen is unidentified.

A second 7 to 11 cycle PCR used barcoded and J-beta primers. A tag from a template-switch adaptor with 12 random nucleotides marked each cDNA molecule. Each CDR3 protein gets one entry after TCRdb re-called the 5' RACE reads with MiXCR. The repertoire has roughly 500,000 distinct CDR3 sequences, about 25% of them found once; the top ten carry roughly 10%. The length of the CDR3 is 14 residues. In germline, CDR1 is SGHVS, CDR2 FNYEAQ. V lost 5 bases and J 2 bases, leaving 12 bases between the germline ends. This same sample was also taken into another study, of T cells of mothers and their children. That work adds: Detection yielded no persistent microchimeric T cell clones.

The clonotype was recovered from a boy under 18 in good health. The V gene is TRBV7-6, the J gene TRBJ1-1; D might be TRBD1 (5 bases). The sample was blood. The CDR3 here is CASSILGPNTEAFF. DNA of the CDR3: TGTGCCAGCAGCATTCTGGGACCTAACACTGAAGCTTTCTTT.